The next 9 T cell receptor beta chains were all read from a single sample in a study of identical twins. Via MiXCR, TCRdb re-called the 5' RACE reads, giving one row per CDR3 protein. The sample has hundreds of thousands of distinct CDR3 sequences, around 20% seen once. The sample was also reused in another study, on T cells expressing NK-cell markers.

The sample taken for sequencing was PBMCs. The receptors originated from a woman under 30 in good health.

The chain is built from TRBV27 and TRBJ2-7; 7 positions agree with TRBD2. Germline lookup yields CDR1 MNHEY and CDR2 SMNVEV (reference sequence). Trimming at V came to 8 bases and at J to 3 bases, leaving 7 bases not matched to a gene. There are 13 residues in the CDR3. The CDR3 nucleotides read TGTGCCAGCTCAGATAGCGGGCACTACGAGCAGTACTTC. Translating gives CASSDSGHYEQYF.

This clonotype came up a few times. CDR3 region: CASRERAGGAYNEQFF. For the CDR3, the DNA is TGTGCCAGTAGGGAACGGGCAGGGGGGGCTTACAATGAGCAGTTCTTC. This rearrangement joins TRBV19 to TRBJ2-1; D assignment may be TRBD1 or TRBD2 (7 bases each). V gave up 6 bases and J gave up 4 bases, with 19 bases separating them. Germline CDR1 reads LNHDA; CDR2 reads SQIVND (reference sequence). This CDR3 has 16 residues.

As regards this clonotype: This clone may be a read error of a much larger clone one base away. The chain recombines TRBV20-1 with TRBJ2-2, with a possible D match to TRBD2 (6 bases). The CDR3 loop spans 14 amino acids. Looked up from germline, CDR1 is DFQATT and CDR2 is SNEGSKA (reference sequence). This CDR3 is CSASFPGVPGELIF. The CDR3 DNA is TGCAGTGCTAGCTTCCCGGGAGTACCCGGGGAGCTGATTTTT.

V usage is TRBV5-1 and J usage is TRBJ2-3, with 10 bases identical to TRBD1. The CDR3 has 15 residues. Germline lookup yields CDR1 SGHRS and CDR2 YFSETQ. V lost 6 bases and J lost 4; bases outside the gene matches: 8. CDR3 in amino acids: CASIPGTGAADTQYF. The CDR3 bases are TGCGCCAGCATACCCGGGACAGGGGCCGCAGATACGCAGTATTTT.

The V and J genes are TRBV6-1 and TRBJ1-2; D perhaps matches TRBD1 (6 bases). The germline gives CDR1 MNHNS, CDR2 SASEGT. V was trimmed by 6 bases and J by 4 bases, leaving 12 bases between them. CDR3 length equals 13 residues. The CDR3 loop is CASRSRGSYGYTF. CDR3 nucleotides: TGTGCCAGCAGAAGCAGGGGATCCTATGGCTACACCTTC.

The chain is built from TRBV7-2 and TRBJ2-7; D assignment may be TRBD1 or TRBD2 (5 bases each). The CDR3 contains 15 residues. Germline CDR1 SGHTA, CDR2 FQGNSA. Trimming cost V 2 bases and J 5 bases, with 16 bases left between them. The CDR3, as DNA: TGTGCCAGCAGCTTAACTTGGGGCGGGCCGCACGAGCAGTACTTC. Encoded protein: CASSLTWGGPHEQYF.

This clonotype occurred many times. V gene TRBV4-2 combines with J gene TRBJ2-7, with no clear D. CDR1 is LGHNA, CDR2 YNFKEQ, per germline. V was trimmed by 1 base and J by 4 bases, leaving 11 bases between them. The CDR3 loop spans 14 amino acids. CDR3 DNA: TGTGCCAGCAGCCAAGTCGGCATCCCGTACGAGCAGTACTTC. It encodes CASSQVGIPYEQYF.

This clonotype was seen ten or more times. The CDR3 spells CSASVKATYEQYF. The CDR3 coding sequence is TGCAGTGCGAGTGTCAAGGCCACCTACGAGCAGTACTTC. The rearrangement uses TRBV20-1 and TRBJ2-7; unclear D gene. CDR1 is DFQATT, CDR2 SNEGSKA, per germline (reference sequence). V was shortened by 6 bases and J by 2 bases, with 14 bases between the two germline ends. CDR3 length equals 13 residues.

V gene TRBV7-6 combines with J gene TRBJ2-7; D perhaps matches TRBD2 (6 bases). Trimming left V 5 bases short and J 3 bases short, with 17 bases between. Per the germline V gene, CDR1 is SGHVS and CDR2 is FNYEAQ. This CDR3 has 15 residues. The CDR3 is CASSLSGGEFYEQYF. The DNA of the CDR3 is TGTGCCAGCAGCCTGAGTGGCGGGGAGTTCTACGAGCAGTACTTC.